This T cell receptor beta chain was captured by sequencing in a study of blood T cells in healthy people across ages. With a J-beta primer mix and a sample-barcoded 5' primer, a second PCR ran about 7 to 12 cycles. MiXCR, applied by TCRdb to the 5' RACE reads, yields one record per CDR3 protein. Counted here are 1.6 million or so distinct CDR3 sequences, about 31% occurring once; the ten biggest clones make up about 10%. This clonotype was picked up one time. The CDR3 runs to 16 residues. J lost 4 bases, V lost 3 bases, and 9 bases had no gene match. CDR1 MGHRA and CDR2 YSYEKL come from the germline V gene.

The clonotype comes from a woman aged 25-40 years in good health. This sequence joins TRBV4-1 and TRBJ1-1, with 9 bases matching TRBD1. Sequencing input: blood. DNA of the CDR3: TGCGCCAGCAGCCACCCCGGGACAGGGAGTTCCACTGAAGCTTTCTTT. This encodes CASSHPGTGSSTEAFF.